This TCR beta chain is drawn from a study of cytomegalovirus exposure and HLA in healthy donors. The PCR ran on 60 Vbeta and 13 Jbeta primers. Sequencing used immunoSEQ multiplex PCR; TCRdb keeps in-frame clones, though not all of them. Of more than 200,000 clones listed, approximately 70% are singletons. This TCR was sampled from a man between 35 and 55 years old in good health and CMV-seropositive. Sequences were obtained from PBMCs.

CDR3 residues: CASSGGGNGYTF. The CDR3 DNA sequence: TGTGCCAGCAGCGGGGGGGGGAACGGCTACACCTTC. The gene calls are TRBV5-6 and TRBJ1-2, with a tentative D call TRBD1 (5 bases). CDR3 length: 12 amino acids. V lost 4 bases, J lost 8 bases, and 12 bases lay in between. The germline V gene has CDR1 SGHDT and CDR2 YYEEEE.